The present T cell receptor (beta chain) was sequenced within a study of shared clonotypes between healthy human individuals. The germline V gene encodes CDR1 SGHTA and CDR2 FQGTGA. This CDR3 is built from 13 residues. V lost 2 bases and J lost 6, with 9 bases in between. Every immunoSEQ plate was one replicate of a subset's evenly spread DNA. DNA from unsorted PBMC was sequenced on ten immunoSEQ deep assay plates. Sequencing was performed with immunoSEQ multiplex PCR; in TCRdb, only in-frame clones are kept and a portion is missing. The repertoire has some 530,000 clones, 81% of them found once; the top ten carry 12%. This clone was seen just once. Its antigen is currently unknown. Study findings and constraints: Tissue TCR repertoires likely differ from these blood-only repertoires.

J is TRBJ2-3 and V is TRBV7-3; maybe TRBD2 (6 bases). This receptor was taken from a woman between 40 and 50 years old in good health. Some clones in this sample may be carry-over from other donors' samples. Sequencing was carried out using PBMCs. CDR3 sequence: CASSLGGSDTQYF. The CDR3, as DNA: TGTGCCAGCAGCTTAGGAGGGAGTGATACGCAGTATTTT.